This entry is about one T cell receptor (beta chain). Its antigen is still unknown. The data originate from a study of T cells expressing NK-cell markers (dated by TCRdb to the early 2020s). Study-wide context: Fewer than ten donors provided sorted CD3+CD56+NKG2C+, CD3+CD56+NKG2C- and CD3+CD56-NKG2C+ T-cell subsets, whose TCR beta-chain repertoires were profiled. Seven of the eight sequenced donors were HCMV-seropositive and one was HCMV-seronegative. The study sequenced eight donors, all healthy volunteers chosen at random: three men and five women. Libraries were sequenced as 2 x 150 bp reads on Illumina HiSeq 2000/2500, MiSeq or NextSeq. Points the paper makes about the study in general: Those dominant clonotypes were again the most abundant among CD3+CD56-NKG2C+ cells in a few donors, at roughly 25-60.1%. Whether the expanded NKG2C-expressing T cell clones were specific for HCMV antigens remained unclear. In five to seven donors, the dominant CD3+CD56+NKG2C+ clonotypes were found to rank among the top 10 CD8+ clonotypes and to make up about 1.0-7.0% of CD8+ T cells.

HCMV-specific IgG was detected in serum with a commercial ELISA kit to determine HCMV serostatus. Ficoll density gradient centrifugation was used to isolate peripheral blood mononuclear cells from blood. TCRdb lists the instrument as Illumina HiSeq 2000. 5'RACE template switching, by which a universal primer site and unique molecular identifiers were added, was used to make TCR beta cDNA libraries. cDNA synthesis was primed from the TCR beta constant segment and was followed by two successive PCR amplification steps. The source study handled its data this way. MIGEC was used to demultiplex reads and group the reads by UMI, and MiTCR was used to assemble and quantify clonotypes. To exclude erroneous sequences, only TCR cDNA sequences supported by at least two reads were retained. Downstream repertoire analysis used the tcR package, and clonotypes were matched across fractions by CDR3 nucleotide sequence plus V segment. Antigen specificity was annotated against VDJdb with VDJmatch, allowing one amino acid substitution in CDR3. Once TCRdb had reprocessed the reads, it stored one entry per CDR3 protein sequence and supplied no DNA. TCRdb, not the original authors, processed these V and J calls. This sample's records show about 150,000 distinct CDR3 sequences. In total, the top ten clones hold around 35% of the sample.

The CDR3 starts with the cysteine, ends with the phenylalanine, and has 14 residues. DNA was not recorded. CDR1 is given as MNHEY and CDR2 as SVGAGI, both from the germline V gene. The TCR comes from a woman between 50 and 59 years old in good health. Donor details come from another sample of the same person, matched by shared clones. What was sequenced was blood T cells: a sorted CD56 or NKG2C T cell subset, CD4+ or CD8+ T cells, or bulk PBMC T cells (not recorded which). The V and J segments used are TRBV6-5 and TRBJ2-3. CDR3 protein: CASSLGSWADTQYF.